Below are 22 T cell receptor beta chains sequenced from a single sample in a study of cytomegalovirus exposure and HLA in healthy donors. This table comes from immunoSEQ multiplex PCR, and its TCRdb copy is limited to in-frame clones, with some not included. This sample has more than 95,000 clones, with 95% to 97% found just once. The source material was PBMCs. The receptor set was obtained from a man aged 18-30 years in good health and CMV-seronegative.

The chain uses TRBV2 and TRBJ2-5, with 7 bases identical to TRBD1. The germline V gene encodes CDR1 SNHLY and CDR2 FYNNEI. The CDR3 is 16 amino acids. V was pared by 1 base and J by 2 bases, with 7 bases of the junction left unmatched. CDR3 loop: CASSEGQTGKQETQYF. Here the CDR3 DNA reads TGTGCCAGCAGTGAAGGTCAGACAGGGAAACAAGAGACCCAGTACTTC.

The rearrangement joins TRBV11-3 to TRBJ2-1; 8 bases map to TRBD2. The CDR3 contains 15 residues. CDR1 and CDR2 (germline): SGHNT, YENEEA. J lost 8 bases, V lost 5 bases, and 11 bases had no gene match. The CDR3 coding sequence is TGTGCCAGCAGCCCAAGAGGCCTAGCGGGCCATGAGCAGTTCTTC. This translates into CASSPRGLAGHEQFF. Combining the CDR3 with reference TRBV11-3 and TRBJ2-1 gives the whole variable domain EAGVVQSPRYKIIEKKQPVAFWCNPISGHNTLYWYLQNLGQGPELLIRYENEEAVDDSQLPKDRFSAERLKGVDSTLKIQPAELGDSAVYLCASSPRGLAGHEQFFGPGTRLTVL.

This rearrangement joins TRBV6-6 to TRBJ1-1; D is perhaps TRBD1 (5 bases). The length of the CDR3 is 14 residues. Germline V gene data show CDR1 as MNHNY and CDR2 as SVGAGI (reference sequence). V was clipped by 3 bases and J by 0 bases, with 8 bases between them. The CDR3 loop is CASSYTGLNTEAFF. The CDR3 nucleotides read TGTGCCAGCAGTTATACAGGACTGAACACTGAAGCTTTCTTT.

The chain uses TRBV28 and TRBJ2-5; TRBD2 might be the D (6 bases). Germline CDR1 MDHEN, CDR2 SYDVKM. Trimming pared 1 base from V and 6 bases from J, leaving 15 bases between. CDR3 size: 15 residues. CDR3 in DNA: TGTGCCAGCAGTTTATACGGGAGAACGGGAAAGACCCAGTACTTC. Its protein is CASSLYGRTGKTQYF.

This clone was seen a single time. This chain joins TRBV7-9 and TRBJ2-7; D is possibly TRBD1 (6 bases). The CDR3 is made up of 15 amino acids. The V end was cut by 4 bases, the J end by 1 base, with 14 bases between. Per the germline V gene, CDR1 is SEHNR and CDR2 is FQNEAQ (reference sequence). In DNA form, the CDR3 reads TGTGCCAGCAGCTCCTCCAGGGACAATTCCTACGAGCAGTACTTC. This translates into CASSSSRDNSYEQYF. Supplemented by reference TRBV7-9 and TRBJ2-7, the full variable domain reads DTGVSQNPRHKITKRGQNVTFRCDPISEHNRLYWYRQTLGQGPEFLTYFQNEAQLEKSRLLSDRFSAERPKGSFSTLEIQRTEQGDSAMYLCASSSSRDNSYEQYFGPGTRLTVT.

As DNA, the CDR3 is TGTGCCAGCAGCCTGGACAGGGCTGGTGAGCAGTTCTTC. Its protein product is CASSLDRAGEQFF. The rearrangement joins TRBV5-4 to TRBJ2-1, with 8 bases lining up with TRBD1. The V gene end was trimmed by 4 bases and the J gene end by 9 bases; junction bases not matched to a gene: 6. Germline lookup yields CDR1 SGHNT and CDR2 YYREEE (reference sequence). The CDR3 extends over 13 amino acids.

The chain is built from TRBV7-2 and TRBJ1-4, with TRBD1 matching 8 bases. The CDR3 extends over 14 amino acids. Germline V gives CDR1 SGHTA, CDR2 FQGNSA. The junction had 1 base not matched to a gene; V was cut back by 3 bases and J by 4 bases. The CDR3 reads CASSLGQVNEKLFF. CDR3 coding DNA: TGTGCCAGCAGCTTGGGACAGGTTAATGAAAAACTGTTTTTT.

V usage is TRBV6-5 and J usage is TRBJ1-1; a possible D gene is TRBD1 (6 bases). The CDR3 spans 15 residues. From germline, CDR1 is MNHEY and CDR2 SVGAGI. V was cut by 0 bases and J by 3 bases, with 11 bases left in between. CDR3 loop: CASSYSWGLDTEAFF. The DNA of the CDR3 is TGTGCCAGCAGTTACTCGTGGGGGCTGGACACTGAAGCTTTCTTT.

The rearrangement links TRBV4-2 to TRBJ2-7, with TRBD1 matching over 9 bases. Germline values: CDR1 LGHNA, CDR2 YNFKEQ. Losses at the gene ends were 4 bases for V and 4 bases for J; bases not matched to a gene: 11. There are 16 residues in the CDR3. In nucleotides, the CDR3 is TGTGCCAGCAGCCTCCCCGGGGACAGGGAAGAGTACGAGCAGTACTTC. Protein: CASSLPGDREEYEQYF.

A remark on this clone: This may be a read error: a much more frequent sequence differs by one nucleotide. This CDR3 is CASSSTGGNYGYTF. CDR3 nucleotides: TGTGCCAGCAGCTCGACAGGGGGTAACTATGGCTACACCTTC. The chain joins TRBV7-2 to TRBJ1-2; 9 bases line up with TRBD1. V dropped 4 bases and J dropped 1; count of bases not matched to a gene: 1. The germline V gene encodes CDR1 SGHTA and CDR2 FQGNSA. The CDR3 is 14 residues long. The complete variable domain, with remaining parts taken from reference TRBV7-2 and TRBJ1-2, reads GAGVSQSPSNKVTEKGKDVELRCDPISGHTALYWYRQSLGQGLEFLIYFQGNSAPDKSGLPSDRFSAERTGGSVSTLTIQRTQQEDSAVYLCASSSTGGNYGYTFGSGTRLTVV.

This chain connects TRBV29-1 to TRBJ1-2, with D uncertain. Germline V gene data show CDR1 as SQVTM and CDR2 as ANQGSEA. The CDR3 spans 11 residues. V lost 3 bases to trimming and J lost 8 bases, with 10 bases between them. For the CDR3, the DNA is TGCAGCGTTGATGCGGGGAGAGGCTACACCTTC. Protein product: CSVDAGRGYTF.

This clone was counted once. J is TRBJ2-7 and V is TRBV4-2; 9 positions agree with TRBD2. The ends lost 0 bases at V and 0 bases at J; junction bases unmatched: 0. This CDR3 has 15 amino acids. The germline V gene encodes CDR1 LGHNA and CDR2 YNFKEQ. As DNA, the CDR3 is TGTGCCAGCAGCCAAGATAGCGGGAGCTCCTACGAGCAGTACTTC. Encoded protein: CASSQDSGSSYEQYF.

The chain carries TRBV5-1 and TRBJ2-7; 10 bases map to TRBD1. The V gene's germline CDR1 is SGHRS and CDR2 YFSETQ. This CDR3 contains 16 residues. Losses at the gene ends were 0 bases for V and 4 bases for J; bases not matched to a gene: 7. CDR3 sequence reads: CASSLGAGQGRYEQYF. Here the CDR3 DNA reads TGCGCCAGCAGCTTGGGTGCGGGACAGGGGAGGTACGAGCAGTACTTC.

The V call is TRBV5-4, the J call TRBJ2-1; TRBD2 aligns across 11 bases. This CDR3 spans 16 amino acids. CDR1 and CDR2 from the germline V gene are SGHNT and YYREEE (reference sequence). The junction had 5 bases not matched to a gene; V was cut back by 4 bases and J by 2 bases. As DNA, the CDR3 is TGTGCCAGCAGCCCGGGACTAGCGGCCACCTACAATGAGCAGTTCTTC. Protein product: CASSPGLAATYNEQFF.

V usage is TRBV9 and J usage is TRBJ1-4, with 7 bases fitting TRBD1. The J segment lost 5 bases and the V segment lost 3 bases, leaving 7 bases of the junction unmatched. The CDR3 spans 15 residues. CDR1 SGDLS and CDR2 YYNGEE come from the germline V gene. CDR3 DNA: TGTGCCAGCAGCGGGGGACAGACGTCCAATGAAAAACTGTTTTTT. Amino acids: CASSGGQTSNEKLFF.

CDR3 nucleotides: TGCGCCAGCAGCCCAGACAGGGCTGGGGCCAACGTCCTGACTTTC. This gives the protein CASSPDRAGANVLTF. The gene calls are TRBV5-1 and TRBJ2-6; 7 nucleotides align to TRBD1. The CDR3 has 15 residues. J lost 2 bases, V lost 4 bases, and 3 bases had no gene match. CDR1 is SGHRS and CDR2 is YFSETQ in the germline V gene.

CDR3 DNA sequence: TGTGCCAGCAGGACGACAGGCCTGGGGGGGGAGCAGTTCTTC. This sequence encodes CASRTTGLGGEQFF. V and J are TRBV27 and TRBJ2-1; possible D gene TRBD2, 7 bases. The CDR3 runs to 14 residues. The germline V gene has CDR1 MNHEY and CDR2 SMNVEV (reference sequence). Trimming took off 6 bases at V and 10 bases at J, with 19 bases between the two ends.

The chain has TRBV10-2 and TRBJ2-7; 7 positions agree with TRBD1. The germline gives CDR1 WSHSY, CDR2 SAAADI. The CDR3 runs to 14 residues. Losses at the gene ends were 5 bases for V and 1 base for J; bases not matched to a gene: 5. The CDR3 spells CASSPGQVSYEQYF. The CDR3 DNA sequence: TGCGCCAGCAGTCCAGGACAGGTATCCTACGAGCAGTACTTC.

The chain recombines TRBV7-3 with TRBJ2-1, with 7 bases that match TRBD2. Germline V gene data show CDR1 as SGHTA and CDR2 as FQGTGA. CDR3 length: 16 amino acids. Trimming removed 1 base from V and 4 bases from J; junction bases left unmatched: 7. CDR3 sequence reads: CASSLRGGNLYNEQFF. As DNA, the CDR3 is TGTGCCAGCAGCTTAAGGGGAGGGAACCTTTACAATGAGCAGTTCTTC.

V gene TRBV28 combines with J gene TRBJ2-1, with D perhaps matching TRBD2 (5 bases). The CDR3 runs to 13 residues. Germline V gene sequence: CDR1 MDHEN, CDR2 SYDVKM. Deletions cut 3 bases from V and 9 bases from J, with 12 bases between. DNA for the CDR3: TGTGCCAGCAGTTTTCTTGGCGCGGGTGAGCAGTTCTTC. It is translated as CASSFLGAGEQFF. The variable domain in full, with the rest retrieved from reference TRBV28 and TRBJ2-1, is DVKVTQSSRYLVKRTGEKVFLECVQDMDHENMFWYRQDPGLGLRLIYFSYDVKMKEKGDIPEGYSVSREKKERFSLILESASTNQTSMYLCASSFLGAGEQFFGPGTRLTVL.

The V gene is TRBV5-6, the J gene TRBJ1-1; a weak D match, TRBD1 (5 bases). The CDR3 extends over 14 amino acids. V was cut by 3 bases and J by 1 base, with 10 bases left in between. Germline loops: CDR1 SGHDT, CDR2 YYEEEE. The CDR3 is CASSWGLQNTEAFF. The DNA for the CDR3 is TGTGCCAGCAGCTGGGGACTCCAGAACACTGAAGCTTTCTTT.

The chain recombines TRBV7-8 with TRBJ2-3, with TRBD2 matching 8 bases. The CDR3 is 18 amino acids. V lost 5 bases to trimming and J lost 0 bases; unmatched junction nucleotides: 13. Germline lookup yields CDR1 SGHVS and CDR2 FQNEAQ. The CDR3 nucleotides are TGTGCCAGCAGCCCGACCTCCCATATAGCGGGGAGCACAGATACGCAGTATTTT. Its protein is CASSPTSHIAGSTDTQYF. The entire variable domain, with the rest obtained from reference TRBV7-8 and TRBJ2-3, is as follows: GAGVSQSPRYKVAKRGQDVALRCDPISGHVSLFWYQQALGQGPEFLTYFQNEAQLDKSGLPSDRFFAERPEGSVSTLKIQRTQQEDSAVYLCASSPTSHIAGSTDTQYFGPGTRLTVL.